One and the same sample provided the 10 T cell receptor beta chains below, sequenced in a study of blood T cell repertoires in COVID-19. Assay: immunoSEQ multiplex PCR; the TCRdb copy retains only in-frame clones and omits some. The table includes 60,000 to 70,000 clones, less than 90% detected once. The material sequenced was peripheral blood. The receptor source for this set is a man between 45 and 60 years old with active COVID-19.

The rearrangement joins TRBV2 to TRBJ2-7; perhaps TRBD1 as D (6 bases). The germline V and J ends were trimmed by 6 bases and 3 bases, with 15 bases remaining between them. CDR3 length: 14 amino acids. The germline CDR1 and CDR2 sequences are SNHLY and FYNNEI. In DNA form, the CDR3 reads TGTGCCAGCAGCGCAAAAACAGGGCTCTACGAGCAGTACTTC. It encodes CASSAKTGLYEQYF. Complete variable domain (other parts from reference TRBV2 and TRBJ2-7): EPEVTQTPSHQVTQMGQEVILRCVPISNHLYFYWYRQILGQKVEFLVSFYNNEISEKSEIFDDQFSVERPDGSNFTLKIRSTKLEDSAMYFCASSAKTGLYEQYFGPGTRLTVT.

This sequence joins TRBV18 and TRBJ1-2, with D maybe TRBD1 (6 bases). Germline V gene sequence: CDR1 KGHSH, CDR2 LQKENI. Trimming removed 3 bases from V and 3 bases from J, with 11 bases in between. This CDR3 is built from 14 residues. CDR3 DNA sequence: TGTGCCAGCTCACCCTACAGGGATGACTATGGCTACACCTTC. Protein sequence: CASSPYRDDYGYTF.

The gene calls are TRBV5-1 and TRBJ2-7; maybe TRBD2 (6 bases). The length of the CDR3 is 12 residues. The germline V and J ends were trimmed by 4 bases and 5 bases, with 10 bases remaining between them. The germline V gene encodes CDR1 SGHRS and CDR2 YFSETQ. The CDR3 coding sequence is TGCGCCAGCAGCCTAAGGACTAACGAGCAGTACTTC. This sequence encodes CASSLRTNEQYF. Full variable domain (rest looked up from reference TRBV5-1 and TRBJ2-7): KAGVTQTPRYLIKTRGQQVTLSCSPISGHRSVSWYQQTPGQGLQFLFEYFSETQRNKGNFPGRFSGRQFSNSRSEMNVSTLELGDSALYLCASSLRTNEQYFGPGTRLTVT.

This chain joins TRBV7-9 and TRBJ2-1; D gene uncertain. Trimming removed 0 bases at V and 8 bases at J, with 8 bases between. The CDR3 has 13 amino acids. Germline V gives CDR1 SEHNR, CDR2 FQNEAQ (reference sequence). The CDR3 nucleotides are TGTGCCAGCAGCTTAGCGTTGCAGGATGAGCAGTTCTTC. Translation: CASSLALQDEQFF.

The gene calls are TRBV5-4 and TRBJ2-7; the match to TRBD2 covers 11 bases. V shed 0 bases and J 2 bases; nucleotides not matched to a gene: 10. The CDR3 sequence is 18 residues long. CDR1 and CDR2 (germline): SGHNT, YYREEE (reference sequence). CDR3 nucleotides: TGTGCCAGCAGCTTGGTTCCTAGCGGGAGGACTAGGACCTACGAGCAGTACTTC. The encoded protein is CASSLVPSGRTRTYEQYF.

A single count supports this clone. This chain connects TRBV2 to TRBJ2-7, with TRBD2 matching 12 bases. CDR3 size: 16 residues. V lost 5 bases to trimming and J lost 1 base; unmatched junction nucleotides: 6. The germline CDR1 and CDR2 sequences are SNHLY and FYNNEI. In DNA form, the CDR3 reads TGTGCCAGCAGTCCACGACTAGCGGGAGTTTCCTACGAGCAGTACTTC. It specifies CASSPRLAGVSYEQYF.

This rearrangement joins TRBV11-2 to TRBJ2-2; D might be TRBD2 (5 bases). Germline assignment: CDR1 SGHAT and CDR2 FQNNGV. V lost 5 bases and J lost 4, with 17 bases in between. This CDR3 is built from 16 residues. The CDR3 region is CASSPTAGFGTGELFF. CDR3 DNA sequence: TGTGCCAGCAGCCCTACGGCGGGTTTCGGCACCGGGGAGCTGTTTTTT.

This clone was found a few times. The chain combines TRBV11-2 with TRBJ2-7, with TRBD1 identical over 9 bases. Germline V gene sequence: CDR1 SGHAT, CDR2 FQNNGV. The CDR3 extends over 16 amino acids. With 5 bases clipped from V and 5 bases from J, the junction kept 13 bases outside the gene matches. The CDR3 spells CASSPPPGQGTNEQYF. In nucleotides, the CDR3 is TGTGCCAGCAGCCCTCCTCCGGGACAGGGAACGAACGAGCAGTACTTC.

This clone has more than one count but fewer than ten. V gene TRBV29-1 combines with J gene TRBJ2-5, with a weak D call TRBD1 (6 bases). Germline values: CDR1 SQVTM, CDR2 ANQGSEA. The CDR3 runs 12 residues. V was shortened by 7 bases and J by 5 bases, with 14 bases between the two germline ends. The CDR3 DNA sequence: TGCAGCGCCCGGGGACAATTCGAGACCCAGTACTTC. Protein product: CSARGQFETQYF.

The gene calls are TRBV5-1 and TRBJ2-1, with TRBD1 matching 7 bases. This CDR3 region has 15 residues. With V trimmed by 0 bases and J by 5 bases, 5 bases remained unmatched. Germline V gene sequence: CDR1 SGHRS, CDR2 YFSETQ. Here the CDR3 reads CASSLVAGGDNEQFF. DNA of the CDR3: TGCGCCAGCAGCTTGGTAGCAGGGGGTGACAATGAGCAGTTCTTC. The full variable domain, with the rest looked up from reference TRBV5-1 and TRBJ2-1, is KAGVTQTPRYLIKTRGQQVTLSCSPISGHRSVSWYQQTPGQGLQFLFEYFSETQRNKGNFPGRFSGRQFSNSRSEMNVSTLELGDSALYLCASSLVAGGDNEQFFGPGTRLTVL.